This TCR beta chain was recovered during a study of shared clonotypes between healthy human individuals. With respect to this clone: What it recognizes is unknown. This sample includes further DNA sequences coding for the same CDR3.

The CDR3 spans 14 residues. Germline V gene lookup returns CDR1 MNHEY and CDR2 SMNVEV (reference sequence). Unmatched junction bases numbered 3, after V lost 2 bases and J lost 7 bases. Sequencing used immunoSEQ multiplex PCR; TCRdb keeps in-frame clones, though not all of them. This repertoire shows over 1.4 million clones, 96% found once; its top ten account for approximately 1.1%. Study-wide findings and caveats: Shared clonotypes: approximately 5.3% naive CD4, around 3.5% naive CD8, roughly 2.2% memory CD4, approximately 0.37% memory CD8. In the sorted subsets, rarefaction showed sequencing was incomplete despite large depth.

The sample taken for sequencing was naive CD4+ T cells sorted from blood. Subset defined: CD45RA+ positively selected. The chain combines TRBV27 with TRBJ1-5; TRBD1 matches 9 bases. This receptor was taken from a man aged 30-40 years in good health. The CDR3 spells CASSLRQGGQPQHF. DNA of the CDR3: TGTGCCAGCAGTTTACGACAGGGGGGGCAGCCCCAGCATTTT.